This T cell receptor beta chain was obtained from a study of cytomegalovirus exposure and HLA in healthy donors. General study points: Later, an analysis found that common viral pathogens appeared to be linked with several of the most significant clusters.

60 Vbeta and 13 Jbeta primers were used in PCR. Profiling relied on immunoSEQ multiplex PCR, and the TCRdb table lists in-frame clones only, not all of them. Of tens of thousands of clones listed, 81% are singletons. CDR1 is SGHVS and CDR2 is FQNEAQ in the germline V gene. This CDR3 contains 13 residues. V was shortened by 4 bases and J by 5 bases, with 11 bases between the two germline ends. To note about this clone: Its target is not known.

The V call is TRBV7-8, the J call TRBJ2-5; weak D call: TRBD2 (5 bases). This TCR was recovered from a man between 50 and 59 years old in good health and CMV-seronegative. The material sequenced was PBMCs. Here the CDR3 reads CASSSQRLETQYF. CDR3 bases: TGTGCCAGCAGCTCCCAGCGGTTGGAGACCCAGTACTTC.